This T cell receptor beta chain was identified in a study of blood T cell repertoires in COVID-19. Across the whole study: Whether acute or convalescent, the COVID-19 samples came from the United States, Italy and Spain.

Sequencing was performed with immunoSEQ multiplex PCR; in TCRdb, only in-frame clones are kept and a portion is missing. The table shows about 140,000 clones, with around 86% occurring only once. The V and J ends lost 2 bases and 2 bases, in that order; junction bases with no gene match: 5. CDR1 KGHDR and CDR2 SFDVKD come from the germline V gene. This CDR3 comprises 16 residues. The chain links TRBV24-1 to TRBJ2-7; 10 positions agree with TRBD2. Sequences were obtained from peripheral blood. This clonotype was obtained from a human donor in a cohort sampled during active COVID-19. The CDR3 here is CATSDSGLADTYEQYF. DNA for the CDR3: TGTGCCACCAGTGATTCCGGACTAGCGGATACCTACGAGCAGTACTTC.